This T cell receptor (beta chain) came from a study of cytomegalovirus exposure and HLA in healthy donors. V lost 6 bases and J 8 bases, leaving 16 bases between the germline ends. The CDR3 contains 14 residues. Germline CDR1 reads SNHLY; CDR2 reads FYNNEI. Only in-frame clones appear in the TCRdb table, and some are missing; sequencing was by immunoSEQ multiplex PCR. The top ten clones hold about 3% of a sample with 68,000 or so clones, roughly nine tenths of them seen once. The receptor was isolated from a man aged 18-30 years in good health and CMV-seronegative. Sequencing used PBMCs. The rearrangement uses TRBV2 and TRBJ1-4; possible D gene TRBD1, 5 bases. CDR3 protein: CASSPGLGGEKLFF. The CDR3, as DNA: TGTGCCAGCAGCCCAGGGTTGGGTGGCGAAAAACTGTTTTTT.